This is a list of T cell receptor beta chains from one sample in a study of Ad26.COV2.S vaccination and SARS-CoV-2 variants. Assay used: immunoSEQ multiplex PCR; TCRdb lists only in-frame clones, some missing. The sample yields fewer than 500,000 clones, around 90% seen once. This sample comprised peripheral blood, obtained in a trial of Ad26.COV2.S vaccine versus placebo. Receptor source: a person between 18 and 65 years old who received the Ad26.COV2.S COVID-19 vaccine or a placebo. The conserved cysteine and the conserved F or W are not part of the CDR3 here.

TRBJ2-3,TRBV14,ASSQGSTQY
TRBJ2-7,TRBV4-2,ASSPRPSGYEQY
TRBJ2-7,TRBV27,ASRVGQSTYEQY
TRBJ2-1,TRBV19,ASSKTPYNEQF
TRBJ1-1,TRBV11-2,ASSGRDRNTEAF
TRBJ2-7,TRBV29-1,SASGPILREQY
TRBJ2-7,TRBV27,ASSDPPYWEQY
TRBJ1-5,TRBV19,ASSRERDSNQPQH
TRBJ2-3,TRBV5-4,ASSLGWSGTDTQY
TRBJ2-7,TRBV27,ASSLRGRTYEQY
TRBJ2-3,TRBV5-1,ASSPGLASSTDTQY
TRBJ2-1,TRBV4-1,ASSQVYNEQF